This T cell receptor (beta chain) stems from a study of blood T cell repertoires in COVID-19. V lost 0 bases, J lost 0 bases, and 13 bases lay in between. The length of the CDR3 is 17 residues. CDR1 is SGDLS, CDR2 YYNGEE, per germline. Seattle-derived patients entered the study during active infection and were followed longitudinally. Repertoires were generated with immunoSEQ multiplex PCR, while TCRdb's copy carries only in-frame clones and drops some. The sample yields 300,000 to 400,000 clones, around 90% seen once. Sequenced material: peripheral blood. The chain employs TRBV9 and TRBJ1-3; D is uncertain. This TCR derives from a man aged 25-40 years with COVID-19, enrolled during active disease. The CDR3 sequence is CASSVATGASSGNTIYF. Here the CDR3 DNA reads TGTGCCAGCAGCGTAGCTACGGGTGCGAGCTCTGGAAACACCATATATTTT.